This is a list of T cell receptor beta chains from one sample in a study of shared clonotypes between healthy human individuals. TCRdb's copy holds only in-frame clones and misses some; the assay was immunoSEQ multiplex PCR. The repertoire holds approximately 2.1 million clones, with about 92% as singletons. Source material: naive CD4+ T cells from PBMCs. These receptors originate from a man aged 18-30 years in good health. Some clones in this sample may be carry-over from other donors' samples. The conserved cysteine and the conserved F or W are not part of the CDR3 here. Fields, in order: J gene, V gene, CDR3 protein.

J gene: TRBJ2-3
V gene: TRBV5-1
CDR3 protein: ASSFGGGPGPDTQY

J gene: TRBJ2-1
V gene: TRBV7-2
CDR3 protein: ASSLGQEIAQF

J gene: TRBJ2-1
V gene: TRBV18
CDR3 protein: ASSPLLSEQF

J gene: TRBJ2-1
V gene: TRBV7-2
CDR3 protein: ASSKTLPSSYNEQF

J gene: TRBJ1-5
V gene: TRBV19
CDR3 protein: ASSIGAGGGKPQH

J gene: TRBJ2-1
V gene: TRBV30
CDR3 protein: AWRTSGSHNEQF

J gene: TRBJ2-1
V gene: TRBV18
CDR3 protein: ASSPPTGTGRNNEQF

J gene: TRBJ1-2
V gene: TRBV5-8
CDR3 protein: ASSFLQGLSNYGYT

J gene: TRBJ2-3
V gene: TRBV5-1
CDR3 protein: ASSLLLAGADTQY

J gene: TRBJ1-3
V gene: TRBV4-1
CDR3 protein: ASSQAPTGGYSGNTIY

J gene: TRBJ2-7
V gene: TRBV6-5
CDR3 protein: ASSYSVPGGGYEQY

J gene: TRBJ2-6
V gene: TRBV5-5
CDR3 protein: ASSLRGVTGTGANVLT

J gene: TRBJ2-6
V gene: TRBV6-5
CDR3 protein: ASSLNRAAGANVLT

J gene: TRBJ1-1
V gene: TRBV5-4
CDR3 protein: ASSRAGNTEAF

J gene: TRBJ2-5
V gene: TRBV18
CDR3 protein: ASSEQAQETQY

J gene: TRBJ2-5
V gene: TRBV6-5
CDR3 protein: ASRGQGSSETQY

J gene: TRBJ1-2
V gene: TRBV5-6
CDR3 protein: ASSSTDDRVLLGDYGYT

J gene: TRBJ1-1
V gene: TRBV7-2
CDR3 protein: ASSLDRGPTEAF

J gene: TRBJ1-2
V gene: TRBV27
CDR3 protein: ASSRNRGLEGYT

J gene: TRBJ1-1
V gene: TRBV19
CDR3 protein: ASSIQGARGTEAF

J gene: TRBJ2-3
V gene: TRBV14
CDR3 protein: ASSNGRRTDTQY

J gene: TRBJ1-1
V gene: TRBV7-2
CDR3 protein: ASSLTKTGTGTEAF

J gene: TRBJ1-1
V gene: TRBV7-9
CDR3 protein: ASSYTEAF

J gene: TRBJ1-2
V gene: TRBV5-4
CDR3 protein: ASSEGDRPYGYT

J gene: TRBJ2-5
V gene: TRBV10-2
CDR3 protein: ASSDKGQGKQETQY

J gene: TRBJ1-2
V gene: TRBV6-6
CDR3 protein: ASQSGGWYGYT